One and the same sample provided the 5 T cell receptor beta chains below, sequenced in a study of blood T cell repertoires in COVID-19. Generated by immunoSEQ multiplex PCR, the TCRdb table keeps only in-frame clones and is missing some. Among just over 200,000 clones listed, roughly 80% were seen once. Sequencing input: peripheral blood. These receptors all come from a woman between 70 and 85 years old with acute or convalescent COVID-19.

The chain is built from TRBV30 and TRBJ1-6; 8 bases match TRBD1. CDR1 and CDR2 from the germline V gene are GTSNPN and SVGIG (reference sequence). CDR3 length equals 15 residues. V gave up 4 bases and J gave up 7 bases; unmatched junction bases: 9. The CDR3 loop is CAWTLGGDRNSPLHF. CDR3 coding DNA: TGTGCCTGGACCTTGGGGGGGGACAGGAATTCACCCCTCCACTTT.

This clone was picked up one time. The chain employs TRBV28 and TRBJ1-5, with a tentative D call TRBD1 (6 bases). Trimming took off 2 bases at V and 2 bases at J, with 10 bases between the two ends. The CDR3 runs 15 residues. Germline V gene sequence: CDR1 MDHEN, CDR2 SYDVKM. CDR3 DNA: TGTGCCAGCAGTTTAAACCACAGGGGCAATCAGCCCCAGCATTTT. This gives the protein CASSLNHRGNQPQHF.

The V and J genes are TRBV28 and TRBJ2-1; 7 bases fit TRBD1. The junction had 8 bases not matched to a gene; V was cut back by 6 bases and J by 0 bases. The CDR3 runs to 16 residues. Germline CDR1 MDHEN, CDR2 SYDVKM. The CDR3 sequence is CASRRGGSSSYNEQFF. CDR3 bases: TGTGCCAGCAGACGAGGGGGCTCAAGCTCCTACAATGAGCAGTTCTTC.

The V and J genes are TRBV7-9 and TRBJ2-2; 10 bases agree with TRBD1. The CDR3 totals 16 residues. The V gene end was trimmed by 5 bases and the J gene end by 3 bases; junction bases not matched to a gene: 6. Per the germline V gene, CDR1 is SEHNR and CDR2 is FQNEAQ (reference sequence). The CDR3, as DNA: TGTGCCAGCAGCACAGGGACAGGGGCGCACACCGGGGAGCTGTTTTTT. As protein: CASSTGTGAHTGELFF.

The sample holds a few counts of this clone. V usage is TRBV5-1 and J usage is TRBJ1-2, with D possibly matching TRBD1 (6 bases). The CDR3 is made up of 14 amino acids. CDR1 SGHRS and CDR2 YFSETQ come from the germline V gene. The germline V and J ends were trimmed by 3 bases and 2 bases, with 11 bases remaining between them. Here the CDR3 reads CASSSDSANYGYTF. CDR3 nucleotides: TGCGCCAGCAGCTCGGACAGTGCCAACTATGGCTACACCTTC.